Sequencing of this TCR beta chain was carried out in a study of blood T cells in healthy people across ages. Germline assignment: CDR1 MNHEY and CDR2 SMNVEV (reference sequence). Trimming removed 5 bases at V and 5 bases at J, with 21 bases between. The CDR3 runs 16 residues. Study-level results: Unsorted PBMCs blocked a conclusive comparison of naive and antigen-experienced cells.

Notes on this clonotype: Its antigen is unidentified.

Caucasian individuals from Russia who were healthy and aged about 6 to 95 acted as donors. PCR was performed a second time for about 7 to 11 cycles using a sample-barcoded 5' primer and a J-beta primer mix. Every cDNA molecule carried a tag from a template-switch adaptor bearing 12 random nucleotides. Every sample gave at least 2.5 million paired-end reads containing CDR3. TCRdb ran MiXCR on the 5' RACE reads and lists one entry per CDR3 protein. The sample lists hundreds of thousands of distinct CDR3 sequences, about 61% occurring once. The TCR originated in a middle-aged man in good health. Specimen: blood. The J gene is TRBJ2-5, the V gene TRBV27; tentatively, D is TRBD1 (7 bases). DNA for the CDR3: TGTGCCAGCAGTCCGGGGGACAGACTCCGAGGGGAGACCCAGTACTTC. It yields the protein CASSPGDRLRGETQYF.